A selection of T cell receptor beta chains follows, all from one sample in a study of blood T cell repertoires in COVID-19. TCRdb's copy holds only in-frame clones and misses some; the assay was immunoSEQ multiplex PCR. The data show roughly 100,000 clones, with roughly two thirds seen just once and roughly 6% held by the top ten. Sequencing was carried out using peripheral blood. The origin of the receptors is a man aged 80 or over with acute or convalescent COVID-19. Both conserved end residues are part of each CDR3. D genes are given only for firm matches. The listing skips clone size in some rows; elsewhere it reads once, few, many or a size class.

v_gene	d_gene	abundance	j_gene	CDR3nt	CDR3aa
TRBV28	TRBD1	-	TRBJ1-2	TGTGCCAGCAGTAAACAGGGGGCAGGGGGTGGCTACACCTTC	CASSKQGAGGGYTF
TRBV11-3	TRBD2	few	TRBJ2-2	TGTGCCAGCAGCTTAGATCTGGCTAGCGGGTACACCGGGGAGCTGTTTTTT	CASSLDLASGYTGELFF
TRBV14	TRBD1	-	TRBJ1-1	TGTGCCAGCAGCCAGAGTTTGGGACAGAGAGGCACTGAAGCTTTCTTT	CASSQSLGQRGTEAFF
TRBV11-2	TRBD2	-	TRBJ2-7	TGTGCCAGCAGCCCGCGACTAGCGAGCTCCTACGAGCAGTACTTC	CASSPRLASSYEQYF
TRBV9	-	-	TRBJ2-3	TGTGCCAGCAGCGTAGCCCCGACAGCAACAGATACGCAGTATTTT	CASSVAPTATDTQYF
TRBV27	-	-	TRBJ2-3	TGTGCCAGCGGGGCATCTTCTAGCACAGATACGCAGTATTTT	CASGASSSTDTQYF
TRBV7-2	-	-	TRBJ2-1	TGTGCCAGCAGCTATGGGCCGAGCTCCTACAATGAGCAGTTCTTC	CASSYGPSSYNEQFF
TRBV30	TRBD1	-	TRBJ1-3	TGTGCCTGGGGGACAGGGTCTGGAAACACCATATATTTT	CAWGTGSGNTIYF
TRBV2	TRBD2	few	TRBJ2-3	TGTGCCAGCGTAGTAGCGGGAGGGCCACGAGATACGCAGTATTTT	CASVVAGGPRDTQYF
TRBV5-4	TRBD1	once	TRBJ2-7	TGTGCCAGCAGCCCAGGGGCGAGGGGGCCCTACGAGCAGTACTTC	CASSPGARGPYEQYF
TRBV25-1	-	-	TRBJ1-2	TGTGCCAGCGAGACAGGCTATGGCTACACCTTC	CASETGYGYTF
TRBV28	-	-	TRBJ1-1	TGTGCCAGCAGTCCGCCTGGTAGGGGTGAAGCTTTCTTT	CASSPPGRGEAFF
TRBV28	TRBD2	-	TRBJ2-2	TGTGCCAGCAGTTCATATAAACTGACTAGCGGGAGAGGCGGGGAGCTGTTTTTT	CASSSYKLTSGRGGELFF
TRBV19	-	many	TRBJ2-1	TGTGCCAGTAGTATAGGGACAGCCTCACTATCCTACAATGAGCAGTTCTTC	CASSIGTASLSYNEQFF
TRBV10-3	-	-	TRBJ1-5	TGTGCCATCAGTCATAGCAATCAGCCCCAGCATTTT	CAISHSNQPQHF
TRBV7-2	TRBD1	-	TRBJ2-4	TGTGCCACCCTGGGGACAGGGATAAACATTCAGTACTTC	CATLGTGINIQYF
TRBV19	-	-	TRBJ1-2	TGTGCCAGTAGTAGGGGGCAAGTGGCCTATGGCTACACCTTC	CASSRGQVAYGYTF
TRBV5-1	TRBD1	-	TRBJ1-3	TGCGCCAGCAGCTTGGCCCCGGGACAGGCAAACACCATATATTTT	CASSLAPGQANTIYF
TRBV28	-	-	TRBJ1-1	TGTGCCAGCAGCTCCCGTGGGGGAGGGACTGAAGCTTTCTTT	CASSSRGGGTEAFF
TRBV7-2	TRBD2	-	TRBJ2-1	TGTGCCAGCAGCTTGGGGAGGGGCCCCTACAATGAGCAGTTCTTC	CASSLGRGPYNEQFF
TRBV27	TRBD2	-	TRBJ2-1	TGTGCCAGCAGTCTCTGGGGGGGGAATGAGCAGTTCTTC	CASSLWGGNEQFF
TRBV4-1	TRBD1	-	TRBJ1-5	TGCGCCAGCAGCCATGGACAGGGAAGCCGGCAGCCCCAGCATTTT	CASSHGQGSRQPQHF
TRBV7-2	TRBD2	many	TRBJ2-2	TGTGCCAGCAGCTTAGGGAGAGCGGGGGCGAACACCGGGGAGCTGTTTTTT	CASSLGRAGANTGELFF
TRBV18	-	-	TRBJ2-2	TGTGCCAGCTCACCAATCAGCGGGACCGGGGAGCTGTTTTTT	CASSPISGTGELFF
TRBV11-2	-	once	TRBJ2-2	TGTGCCAGTTCCCCCGGGACAAAGGAAGGGGAGCTGTTTTTT	CASSPGTKEGELFF
TRBV24-1	-	few	TRBJ2-2	TGTGCCACCGGGCGGGGCGCGAGCACCGGGGAGCTGTTTTTT	CATGRGASTGELFF
TRBV5-8	-	-	TRBJ2-7	TGTGCCAGCAGCTTGGGAGAAATCTACGAGCAGTACTTC	CASSLGEIYEQYF
TRBV29-1	TRBD2	-	TRBJ2-5	TGCAGCGCAACAAAACCCGGGGGGACTCCCGGGACCCAGTACTTC	CSATKPGGTPGTQYF
TRBV24-1	-	-	TRBJ1-1	TGTGCCACCAGTGATTTGCGGCAGGGGACTGAAGCTTTCTTT	CATSDLRQGTEAFF
TRBV25-1	-	-	TRBJ2-1	TGTGCCAGCAGTGCCCCACAGGTCCTCTCCTACAATGAGCAGTTCTTC	CASSAPQVLSYNEQFF
TRBV19	-	-	TRBJ2-6	TGTGCCAGTACAGGGCTTAATTCCTCTGGGGCCAACGTCCTGACTTTC	CASTGLNSSGANVLTF
TRBV7-2	-	-	TRBJ1-5	TGTGCCAGCAGCTTAGATACAGGGTATCAGCCCCAGCATTTT	CASSLDTGYQPQHF
TRBV2	-	many	TRBJ2-2	TGTGCCAGCAGTGTACTCAACCCCGGGGAGCTGTTTTTT	CASSVLNPGELFF
TRBV24-1	TRBD2	-	TRBJ2-1	TGTGCCACCAGTGACCTCAGCGGGGGGTCCTACAATGAGCAGTTCTTC	CATSDLSGGSYNEQFF
TRBV5-5	-	-	TRBJ2-1	TGTGCCAGCAGCCCACTAGCTCCTGGCAATGAGCAGTTCTTC	CASSPLAPGNEQFF
TRBV5-1	TRBD1	-	TRBJ2-1	TGCGCCAGCAGCCCCGACAGGGCAAATGAGCAGTTCTTC	CASSPDRANEQFF
TRBV19	-	few	TRBJ2-6	TGTGCCAGTCTCGGGGGGCCAGGGGCCAACGTCCTGACTTTC	CASLGGPGANVLTF
TRBV19	-	-	TRBJ2-5	TGTGCCAGTACCAGAGGACCGGACAGCTCTCAAGAGACCCAGTACTTC	CASTRGPDSSQETQYF
TRBV19	-	-	TRBJ2-3	TGTGCCAGTAGTATAGATCTAGGAGGAGGAGATACGCAGTATTTT	CASSIDLGGGDTQYF
TRBV7-9	TRBD1	-	TRBJ2-1	TGTGCCAGCAGCTTAACGGGGGACAGGGGCTACAATGAGCAGTTCTTC	CASSLTGDRGYNEQFF
TRBV6-5	TRBD2	-	TRBJ2-1	TGTGCCAGTTCGGGGGGACTTGCCAATGAGCAGTTCTTC	CASSGGLANEQFF
TRBV28	-	few	TRBJ2-1	TGTGCCAGCCGAACCCAGGGGGGCTTATTCAATGAGCAGTTCTTC	CASRTQGGLFNEQFF
TRBV6-1	-	few	TRBJ2-7	TGTGCCGTGGTGGGCGTTACCTACGAGCAGTACTTC	CAVVGVTYEQYF
TRBV2	TRBD1	-	TRBJ1-1	TGTGCCAGCAAAACAGGGGGGGTTAAAGCTTTCTTT	CASKTGGVKAFF
TRBV28	-	-	TRBJ1-2	TGTGCCAGCAGTTTGGACGCTGGTCGAAGGGGCGGCTACACCTTC	CASSLDAGRRGGYTF
TRBV7-2	-	-	TRBJ2-7	TGTGCCAGCAGCCACGGGGTAGAGAACTCCTACGAGCAGTACTTC	CASSHGVENSYEQYF
TRBV6-5	-	once	TRBJ2-7	TGTGCCAGCAGTTGGCGGTACTCCTACGAGCAGTACTTC	CASSWRYSYEQYF
TRBV19	TRBD1	few	TRBJ2-7	TGTGCCAGTACCCCACCGGGACAGCGATACGAGCAGTACTTC	CASTPPGQRYEQYF
TRBV18	TRBD1	-	TRBJ1-1	TGTGCCAGCTCACCCCCTCAGACAGGGCTAGGCACTGAAGCTTTCTTT	CASSPPQTGLGTEAFF
TRBV28	TRBD2	-	TRBJ2-3	TGTGCCAGCAGTTCCCACCGGGGGGGGTTGTTAGCGGGAGGGCCGTCAGATACGCAGTATTTT	CASSSHRGGLLAGGPSDTQYF
TRBV5-8	TRBD1	-	TRBJ1-5	TGTGCCAGCAGCACGGGACAGACTTATAGCAATCAGCCCCAGCATTTT	CASSTGQTYSNQPQHF
TRBV9	-	-	TRBJ2-7	TGTGCCAGCAGCGTAGGCGCGGGGTTCGACGAGCAGTACTTC	CASSVGAGFDEQYF
TRBV5-1	TRBD1	-	TRBJ1-1	TGCGCCAGCAGCTTGGCCGTCAGGGGGAGAGTTGACGACACTGAAGCTTTCTTT	CASSLAVRGRVDDTEAFF
TRBV28	TRBD1	-	TRBJ2-7	TGTGCCAGCAGTTTCAACGTCGGACAGGGAAGGGCCGAGCAGTACTTC	CASSFNVGQGRAEQYF
TRBV24-1	-	-	TRBJ2-7	TGTGCCACCAGTTCCGGGACTGACGAGCAGTACTTC	CATSSGTDEQYF
TRBV29-1	-	-	TRBJ1-2	TGCAGCGTTGAGGAGGGGCGAGGTGGCTACACCTTC	CSVEEGRGGYTF
TRBV19	-	few	TRBJ2-7	TGTGCCAGTAGTGAAGGTGGGGCGCAAAGTACGGTGCAGTACTTC	CASSEGGAQSTVQYF
TRBV28	-	-	TRBJ1-5	TGTGCCAGCAGGGCTCCCAATCAGCCCCAGCATTTT	CASRAPNQPQHF
TRBV28	TRBD1	once	TRBJ1-2	TGTGCCAGCAGTTTAGGGCAGGGGGAAGGGTATGGCTACACCTTC	CASSLGQGEGYGYTF
TRBV7-8	-	-	TRBJ1-4	TGTGCCAGCAGCTTAGAAGCCAACCGAAAAAACTATGAAAAACTGTTTTTT	CASSLEANRKNYEKLFF